Listed here are 29 T cell receptor beta chains from one sample, sequenced in a study of CD8 T cells in ankylosing spondylitis. TCRdb used MiXCR to reprocess the 5' RACE reads, holding one entry per CDR3 protein. The sample includes 400,000 to 450,000 distinct CDR3 sequences, 15% to 20% of them seen just once. These receptors are not linked to any known antigen. Whole-study results and caveats: Seemingly characteristic of ankylosing spondylitis blood was a TCR beta motif consisting of about 8 highly homologous variants.

The sample was blood, either unsorted or a sorted T cell fraction (not recorded which). These receptors were collected from a male donor with ankylosing spondylitis.

A few counts support this clonotype. The chain carries TRBV20-1 and TRBJ1-1, with 9 nucleotides matching TRBD1. Germline assignment: CDR1 DFQATT and CDR2 SNEGSKA (reference sequence). The CDR3 has 15 amino acids. After removal of 0 bases from V and 4 bases from J, the junction contained 6 bases not matched to a gene. The DNA of the CDR3 is TGCAGTGCTAGAGATAAGGACAGGGGTGGCACTGAAGCTTTCTTT. Protein: CSARDKDRGGTEAFF.

This chain joins TRBV15 and TRBJ1-3, with 7 bases that match TRBD1. Germline V gene data show CDR1 as LNHNV and CDR2 as YYDKDF (reference sequence). This CDR3 spans 14 amino acids. V lost 8 bases to trimming and J lost 0 bases; unmatched junction nucleotides: 4. CDR3 loop: CATRQGDSGNTIYF. CDR3 coding DNA: TGTGCCACCCGACAGGGAGACTCTGGAAACACCATATATTTT.

This clonotype was recorded a few times. CDR3 region: CASSFAVGETQYF. As DNA, the CDR3 is TGTGCCAGCAGCTTTGCGGTCGGGGAGACCCAGTACTTC. This chain uses TRBV7-3 with TRBJ2-5; no reliable D call. Deletions cut 3 bases from V and 5 bases from J, with 10 bases between. CDR3 length equals 13 residues. The V gene's germline CDR1 is SGHTA and CDR2 FQGTGA.

This clonotype has only a few counts. The chain recombines TRBV11-2 with TRBJ2-7, with a weak D call TRBD1 (5 bases). Trimming pared 2 bases from V and 1 base from J, leaving 12 bases between. Germline CDR1 and CDR2: SGHAT and FQNNGV. The CDR3 length is 15 residues. The CDR3 DNA sequence: TGTGCCAGCAGCTTATTCCGACAGCCGTCCTACGAGCAGTACTTC. Protein sequence: CASSLFRQPSYEQYF.

In DNA form, the CDR3 reads TGCAGCGTTGGGGTAACCCAAGAGACCCAGTACTTC. It specifies CSVGVTQETQYF. This rearrangement joins TRBV29-1 to TRBJ2-5; D unresolved. Germline CDR1 is SQVTM and CDR2 is ANQGSEA. V lost 4 bases and J lost 1, with 7 bases in between. CDR3 size: 12 residues. The entire variable domain, with the rest obtained from reference TRBV29-1 and TRBJ2-5, is as follows: SAVISQKPSRDICQRGTSLTIQCQVDSQVTMMFWYRQQPGQSLTLIATANQGSEATYESGFVIDKFPISRPNLTFSTLTVSNMSPEDSSIYLCSVGVTQETQYFGPGTRLLVL.

A few counts support this clonotype. The chain carries TRBV20-1 and TRBJ2-3; TRBD2 matches 10 bases. With 6 bases clipped from V and 4 bases from J, the junction kept 7 bases outside the gene matches. From germline, CDR1 is DFQATT and CDR2 SNEGSKA (reference sequence). The CDR3 runs to 14 residues. CDR3 region: CSARAGGPPDTQYF. In nucleotides, the CDR3 is TGCAGTGCCCGAGCGGGAGGGCCCCCAGATACGCAGTATTTT.

This rearrangement joins TRBV11-2 to TRBJ2-7, with a tentative D call TRBD2 (6 bases). Germline V gene data show CDR1 as SGHAT and CDR2 as FQNNGV. V lost 0 bases, J lost 2 bases, and 17 bases lay in between. The CDR3 is 17 amino acids. The CDR3 reads CASSLEISPGGTYEQYF. As DNA, the CDR3 is TGTGCCAGCAGCTTAGAAATTTCCCCCGGGGGTACCTACGAGCAGTACTTC.

The CDR3 nucleotides read TGCGCCAGCAGCCAAGACGAGAGAAGGGCTGGCTACACCTTC. Its protein is CASSQDERRAGYTF. This chain connects TRBV4-1 to TRBJ1-2; D remains unclear. The V and J ends lost 0 bases and 7 bases respectively, with 12 bases between them. This CDR3 has 14 residues. Germline CDR1 and CDR2: MGHRA and YSYEKL.

This chain connects TRBV24-1 to TRBJ2-1, with 8 bases lining up with TRBD2. V shed 6 bases, J shed 7 bases, and the junction held 7 bases outside the gene matches. This CDR3 is 14 amino acids long. Per germline, CDR1 KGHDR and CDR2 SFDVKD. Here the CDR3 reads CATSPRGADNEQFF. The CDR3 DNA reads TGTGCCACCAGTCCGCGGGGGGCGGATAATGAGCAGTTCTTC.

The chain joins TRBV3-1 to TRBJ1-6; 7 nucleotides line up with TRBD1. The CDR3 has 13 amino acids. With V trimmed by 5 bases and J by 10 bases, 5 bases remained unmatched. CDR1 is LGHDT and CDR2 is YNNKEL in the germline V gene (reference sequence). The CDR3 here is CASSDREASPLHF. The CDR3, as DNA: TGTGCCAGCAGCGACAGGGAAGCGTCACCCCTCCACTTT. Drawing the rest from reference TRBV3-1 and TRBJ1-6, the complete variable domain is DTAVSQTPKYLVTQMGNDKSIKCEQNLGHDTMYWYKQDSKKFLKIMFSYNNKELIINETVPNRFSPKSPDKAHLNLHINSLELGDSAVYFCASSDREASPLHFGNGTRLTVT.

The sample holds a few counts of this clonotype. The chain uses TRBV5-1 and TRBJ1-1; D is uncertain. V was clipped by 4 bases and J by 2 bases, with 15 bases between them. The germline gives CDR1 SGHRS, CDR2 YFSETQ. This CDR3 has 15 amino acids. CDR3 coding DNA: TGCGCCAGCAGCGCCCGGACTGGGGTAAACACTGAAGCTTTCTTT. It yields the protein CASSARTGVNTEAFF.

This clonotype was observed a few times. This rearrangement joins TRBV11-2 to TRBJ1-2; the match to TRBD1 covers 9 bases. V lost 1 base to trimming and J lost 8 bases; unmatched junction nucleotides: 8. There are 15 residues in the CDR3. Germline V gene lookup returns CDR1 SGHAT and CDR2 FQNNGV. CDR3 residues: CASSLATGGASGYTF. CDR3 nucleotide sequence: TGTGCCAGCAGCTTAGCTACAGGGGGCGCGAGCGGCTACACCTTC. The full variable domain, its missing parts supplied by reference TRBV11-2 and TRBJ1-2, is EAGVAQSPRYKIIEKRQSVAFWCNPISGHATLYWYQQILGQGPKLLIQFQNNGVVDDSQLPKDRFSAERLKGVDSTLKIQPAKLEDSAVYLCASSLATGGASGYTFGSGTRLTVV.

This clonotype was detected many times. V gene TRBV5-1 combines with J gene TRBJ2-2, with TRBD2 matching 12 bases. Germline values: CDR1 SGHRS, CDR2 YFSETQ. The V segment lost 4 bases and the J segment 5 bases; nucleotides outside the gene matches: 3. This CDR3 region has 15 residues. The CDR3 nucleotides read TGCGCCAGCAGCCCTGGGACTAGCGGGACCGGGGAGCTGTTTTTT. Amino acid sequence: CASSPGTSGTGELFF.

The rearrangement links TRBV19 to TRBJ2-7; 10 nucleotides line up with TRBD1. The CDR3 is 13 residues long. V was clipped by 4 bases and J by 5 bases; unmatched bases: 2. Germline CDR1 reads LNHDA; CDR2 reads SQIVND (reference sequence). The CDR3 DNA sequence: TGTGCCAGTAGTACGGACAGGGGGGACGAGCAGTACTTC. It specifies CASSTDRGDEQYF.

The rearrangement joins TRBV19 to TRBJ2-2; D is perhaps TRBD1 (6 bases). Trimming pared 8 bases from V and 6 bases from J, leaving 16 bases between. The germline CDR1 and CDR2 sequences are LNHDA and SQIVND (reference sequence). The CDR3 contains 14 residues. CDR3 sequence (DNA): TGTGCCAGTCGGGACACCCTCGATGCCGGGGAGCTGTTTTTT. Translating it yields CASRDTLDAGELFF. The full variable domain, with the rest looked up from reference TRBV19 and TRBJ2-2, is DGGITQSPKYLFRKEGQNVTLSCEQNLNHDAMYWYRQDPGQGLRLIYYSQIVNDFQKGDIAEGYSVSREKKESFPLTVTSAQKNPTAFYLCASRDTLDAGELFFGEGSRLTVL.

This clonotype was seen ten or more times. V usage is TRBV20-1 and J usage is TRBJ2-1; 11 bases map to TRBD2. This CDR3 contains 17 residues. With 6 bases clipped from V and 6 bases from J, the junction kept 16 bases outside the gene matches. The V gene's germline CDR1 is DFQATT and CDR2 SNEGSKA (reference sequence). The CDR3 loop is CSAPLAGGFGFSNEQFF. The CDR3 DNA follows: TGCAGTGCACCCCTAGCGGGGGGTTTCGGTTTCAGCAATGAGCAGTTCTTC.

This clonotype has only a few counts. The genes are TRBV29-1 and TRBJ2-5, with D tentatively TRBD2 (7 bases). The germline V and J ends were trimmed by 8 bases and 1 base, with 11 bases remaining between them. This CDR3 comprises 12 residues. The V gene's germline CDR1 is SQVTM and CDR2 ANQGSEA. The CDR3 coding sequence is TGCAGCTCGAGGGGGGGCCAAGAGACCCAGTACTTC. Amino acid sequence: CSSRGGQETQYF.

This clonotype was recorded at least ten times. The V and J genes are TRBV10-3 and TRBJ2-1, with TRBD1 identical over 10 bases. J lost 5 bases, V lost 7 bases, and 5 bases had no gene match. In germline, CDR1 is ENHRY, CDR2 SYGVKD. The CDR3 runs 14 residues. As DNA, the CDR3 is TGTGCCATCAAGGGGGACAGGGGCGACAATGAGCAGTTCTTC. This encodes CAIKGDRGDNEQFF.

This clonotype was counted only a few times. This chain uses TRBV5-1 with TRBJ1-1, with 7 bases fitting TRBD1. Germline lookup yields CDR1 SGHRS and CDR2 YFSETQ. The CDR3 length is 15 residues. V trimming: 6 bases; J trimming: 0 bases; junction bases outside the gene matches: 8. The CDR3 nucleotides read TGCGCCAGCACCCTGGGACAGCCATTGAACACTGAAGCTTTCTTT. It is translated as CASTLGQPLNTEAFF. Filled out from reference TRBV5-1 and TRBJ1-1, the complete variable domain reads KAGVTQTPRYLIKTRGQQVTLSCSPISGHRSVSWYQQTPGQGLQFLFEYFSETQRNKGNFPGRFSGRQFSNSRSEMNVSTLELGDSALYLCASTLGQPLNTEAFFGQGTRLTVV.

The chain recombines TRBV2 with TRBJ2-5, with D possibly TRBD2 on 5 matching bases. Germline CDR1 reads SNHLY; CDR2 reads FYNNEI. The CDR3 has 13 amino acids. Trimming took 7 bases from V and 8 from J, leaving 17 bases between them. In nucleotides, the CDR3 is TGTGCCAGCAAGAGGGCCGCCGAGGGAACCCAGTACTTC. Translation: CASKRAAEGTQYF. The full variable domain, completed using reference TRBV2 and TRBJ2-5, is EPEVTQTPSHQVTQMGQEVILRCVPISNHLYFYWYRQILGQKVEFLVSFYNNEISEKSEIFDDQFSVERPDGSNFTLKIRSTKLEDSAMYFCASKRAAEGTQYFGPGTRLLVL.

The CDR3 bases are TGTGCCACCAGTGGAGGACAGTCCCACTACGAGCAGTACTTC. It codes for CATSGGQSHYEQYF. This sequence joins TRBV24-1 and TRBJ2-7, with D tentatively TRBD1 (6 bases). Trimming removed 5 bases from V and 3 bases from J, with 13 bases in between. From germline, CDR1 is KGHDR and CDR2 SFDVKD. The CDR3 length is 14 residues.

CDR3 bases: TGTGCCAGCAGCCTTCAGCGGGGGGCCCGCAATGAGCAGTTCTTC. This translates into CASSLQRGARNEQFF. The chain employs TRBV11-3 and TRBJ2-1; 9 nucleotides match TRBD2. CDR3 length: 15 amino acids. CDR1 SGHNT and CDR2 YENEEA come from the germline V gene. V shed 5 bases, J shed 6 bases, and the junction held 8 bases outside the gene matches.

V usage is TRBV13 and J usage is TRBJ1-2, with D perhaps TRBD1 (6 bases). Germline loops: CDR1 PRHDT, CDR2 FYEKMQ (reference sequence). CDR3 length: 14 residues. The ends were cut back, 5 bases at V and 7 bases at J, with 17 bases in the middle. CDR3 nucleotide sequence: TGTGCCAGCAGCAGAAATCAGGGGATAGGTGGCTACACCTTC. Protein sequence: CASSRNQGIGGYTF.

This clonotype was seen a handful of times. The V gene is TRBV5-5, the J gene TRBJ2-1; 8 nucleotides line up with TRBD1. CDR3 length: 15 amino acids. Germline values: CDR1 SGHKS, CDR2 YYEKEE (reference sequence). The trim removed 7 bases at V and 1 base at J, leaving 7 bases unmatched. For the CDR3, the DNA is TGTGCCAGCCAAAAACAGGGGGATTCCTACAATGAGCAGTTCTTC. Translated: CASQKQGDSYNEQFF.

This chain uses TRBV18 with TRBJ1-5, with D possibly TRBD1 on 6 matching bases. Germline CDR1 and CDR2: KGHSH and LQKENI. The CDR3 is 14 amino acids. The V end was cut by 3 bases, the J end by 1 base, with 7 bases between. CDR3 amino acids: CASSPGQSNQPQHF. Here the CDR3 DNA reads TGTGCCAGCTCACCCGGACAGAGCAATCAGCCCCAGCATTTT. The whole variable domain, filled in from reference TRBV18 and TRBJ1-5, reads NAGVMQNPRHLVRRRGQEARLRCSPMKGHSHVYWYRQLPEEGLKFMVYLQKENIIDESGMPKERFSAEFPKEGPSILRIQQVVRGDSAAYFCASSPGQSNQPQHFGDGTRLSIL.

The chain carries TRBV18 and TRBJ2-7; weak D call: TRBD1 (6 bases). CDR3 length equals 13 residues. Trimming removed 3 bases at V and 6 bases at J, with 12 bases between. Germline V gene data show CDR1 as KGHSH and CDR2 as LQKENI. CDR3 DNA sequence: TGTGCCAGCTCACCCCGGGACAACGTCGAGCAGTACTTC. It yields the protein CASSPRDNVEQYF.

At least ten counts were recorded for this clonotype. The chain combines TRBV12-3 or TRBV12-4 with TRBJ1-1; no definite D call. V lost 1 base and J 2 bases, leaving 11 bases between the germline ends. This CDR3 comprises 15 residues. The CDR3: CASSLERGRNTEAFF. CDR3 nucleotides: TGTGCCAGCAGTTTAGAACGGGGAAGAAACACTGAAGCTTTCTTT.

The chain joins TRBV12-3 or TRBV12-4 to TRBJ2-2; 10 bases are shared with TRBD2. The CDR3 extends over 15 amino acids. The trim removed 6 bases at V and 3 bases at J, leaving 4 bases unmatched. The CDR3 loop is CASSITSGDTGELFF. The DNA for the CDR3 is TGTGCCAGCAGCATCACTAGCGGGGACACCGGGGAGCTGTTTTTT.

This clonotype came up a few times. The chain carries TRBV20-1 and TRBJ2-7; the match to TRBD1 covers 12 bases. CDR3 length: 15 amino acids. CDR1 and CDR2 from the germline V gene are DFQATT and SNEGSKA (reference sequence). With V trimmed by 3 bases and J by 7 bases, 10 bases remained unmatched. In nucleotides, the CDR3 is TGCAGTGCTAGCGGGAGGGGACAGGGGGCGAGAGAGCAGTACTTC. Protein sequence: CSASGRGQGAREQYF.